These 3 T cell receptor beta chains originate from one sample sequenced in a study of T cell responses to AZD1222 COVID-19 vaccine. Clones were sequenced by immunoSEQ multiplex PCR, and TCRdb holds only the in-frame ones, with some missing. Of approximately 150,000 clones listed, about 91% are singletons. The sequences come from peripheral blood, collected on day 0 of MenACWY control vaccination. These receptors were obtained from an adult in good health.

The CDR3 protein is CASSPRTTYEQYF. The CDR3 DNA reads TGTGCCAGCAGCCCACGTACCACCTACGAGCAGTACTTC. This chain connects TRBV11-3 to TRBJ2-7; D unclear. The germline V gene has CDR1 SGHNT and CDR2 YENEEA. This CDR3 contains 13 residues. Deletions cut 5 bases from V and 2 bases from J, with 10 bases between.

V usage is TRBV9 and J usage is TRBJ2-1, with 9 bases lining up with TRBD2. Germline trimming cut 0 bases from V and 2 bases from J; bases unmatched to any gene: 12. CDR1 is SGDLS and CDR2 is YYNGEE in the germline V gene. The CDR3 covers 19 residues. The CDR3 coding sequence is TGTGCCAGCAGCGTAGAAGACGTTCGCGGGAGGGCTGCCTACAATGAGCAGTTCTTC. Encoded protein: CASSVEDVRGRAAYNEQFF.

The CDR3 sequence is CASSSQRGSQHF. As DNA, the CDR3 is TGTGCCAGCAGCTCCCAACGGGGAAGCCAGCATTTT. This chain links TRBV13 with TRBJ1-5; D gene uncertain. Looked up from germline, CDR1 is PRHDT and CDR2 is FYEKMQ (reference sequence). The CDR3 is made up of 12 amino acids. Trimming removed 4 bases at V and 12 bases at J, with 13 bases between.